Presented here are 14 T cell receptor beta chains from one specimen sequenced in a study of T cells after yellow fever vaccination (dated by TCRdb to the late 2010s). Receptor amplification or capture employed 5' RACE. The reads were generated on an Illumina NovaSeq 6000. The public reads were run again by TCRdb, first through fastp at Q25 and then through MiXCR, and only productive beta chains were kept. Under each unique CDR3 protein, matching rows form one entry showing the most common genes and DNA. Across this sample there are more than 300,000 distinct CDR3 sequences, with about 10% seen only once. Clones ranked in the top ten supply over 3% of the sample. Per the publication, the treatment or condition label means: live attenuated yellow fever vaccine strain. Here the sequenced sample was CD4+ T cells sorted from PBMCs, taken 45 days after the yellow fever booster vaccination. The receptors derive from a man aged 18 to 29 who received the YFV17D yellow fever vaccine.

This clonotype appeared a few times. The rearrangement links TRBV15 to TRBJ2-7; TRBD1 matches at 9 bases. Germline V lookup: CDR1 LNHNV, CDR2 YYDKDF (reference sequence). The junction had 14 bases not matched to a gene; V was cut back by 2 bases and J by 3 bases. The CDR3 is 18 residues long. CDR3 protein: CATSRTRDTGGGYYEQYF. The CDR3 bases are TGTGCCACCAGCAGAACTCGAGACACAGGGGGCGGGTACTACGAGCAGTACTTC.

The chain carries TRBV18 and TRBJ1-4; TRBD1 might be the D (5 bases). The germline gives CDR1 KGHSH, CDR2 LQKENI. V lost 1 base to trimming and J lost 8 bases, with 5 bases between them. CDR3 length: 12 amino acids. The CDR3 here is CASSPRGEKLFF. DNA of the CDR3: TGTGCCAGCTCACCACGGGGGGAAAAACTGTTTTTT.

At least ten counts were recorded for this clonotype. This chain connects TRBV24-1 to TRBJ2-7, with a weak D call TRBD1 (6 bases). Germline values: CDR1 KGHDR, CDR2 SFDVKD. This CDR3 spans 17 amino acids. Trimming left V 4 bases short and J 1 base short, with 19 bases between. CDR3 protein: CATSERAQGFSSYEQYV. CDR3 nucleotide sequence: TGTGCCACCAGTGAGCGGGCACAGGGTTTTTCGTCCTACGAGCAGTACGTC.

The chain combines TRBV12-3 or TRBV12-4 with TRBJ1-1; 9 nucleotides line up with TRBD1. J gave up 11 bases and V 6 bases, and 10 bases lay outside the gene matches. This CDR3 contains 13 residues. The CDR3 DNA is TGTGCCAGCAGCCCGGGACAGGGTCTTGTCGCTTTCTTT. Translating it yields CASSPGQGLVAFF.

This clonotype was counted only a few times. This chain connects TRBV20-1 to TRBJ1-4; 8 bases are shared with TRBD1. Germline V CDR1 and CDR2: DFQATT, SNEGSKA (reference sequence). The CDR3 has 13 residues. Trimming cost V 5 bases and J 7 bases; bases outside gene matches: 6. In DNA form, the CDR3 reads TGCAGTGCTCCGTCCAGGGGGCCTGAAAAACTGTTTTTT. It translates to CSAPSRGPEKLFF.

In its sample, this clonotype was seen a few times. The V gene is TRBV14, the J gene TRBJ2-2; D may be TRBD2 (5 bases). This CDR3 contains 16 residues. Trimming stripped 0 bases from V and 6 bases from J, with 14 bases between. CDR1 and CDR2 from the germline V gene are SGHDN and FVKESK. The CDR3 DNA is TGTGCCAGCAGCCAAGATGCTAGCCTCCGAGCCGGGGAGCTGTTTTTT. Translated, it gives CASSQDASLRAGELFF.

In this sample, this clonotype turned up a few times. The chain employs TRBV2 and TRBJ2-7; 8 bases are shared with TRBD1. Trimming took 6 bases from V and 0 from J; bases not matched to a gene: 4. This CDR3 region has 14 residues. Germline lookup yields CDR1 SNHLY and CDR2 FYNNEI. CDR3 nucleotides: TGTGCCAGCAGCGTTGACAGGGGCTCCTACGAGCAGTACGTC. It encodes CASSVDRGSYEQYV.

This chain joins TRBV5-1 and TRBJ2-7; D is possibly TRBD1 (5 bases). Germline CDR1 reads SGHRS; CDR2 reads YFSETQ. Between the trimmed V and J ends, which lost 0 bases and 4 bases, there was a span of 14 bases. The length of the CDR3 is 15 residues. In nucleotides, the CDR3 is TGCGCCAGCAGCTTGGGCCCAGGGAAAACTTACGAGCAGTACTTC. The encoded protein is CASSLGPGKTYEQYF.

This clonotype has just a few counts. The V call is TRBV20-1, the J call TRBJ2-3; TRBD2 agrees at 10 bases. Germline V gene lookup returns CDR1 DFQATT and CDR2 SNEGSKA (reference sequence). The ends lost 7 bases at V and 5 bases at J; junction bases unmatched: 6. CDR3 length: 13 amino acids. CDR3 region: CSVRAGGEDTQYF. CDR3 coding DNA: TGCAGTGTCCGAGCGGGGGGGGAAGATACGCAGTATTTT.

The sample holds a few counts of this clonotype. The V and J genes are TRBV12-3 or TRBV12-4 and TRBJ1-1; D remains unclear. This CDR3 is 13 amino acids long. Trimming pared 7 bases from V and 3 bases from J, leaving 12 bases between. Here the CDR3 DNA reads TGTGCCAGCAAGAGGAATTTGGACACTGAAGCTTTCTTT. It encodes CASKRNLDTEAFF.

The chain joins TRBV10-3 to TRBJ2-6, with a tentative D call TRBD1 (6 bases). Germline lookup yields CDR1 ENHRY and CDR2 SYGVKD. The V end was cut by 2 bases, the J end by 2 bases, with 7 bases between. This CDR3 is 15 amino acids long. The CDR3 DNA sequence: TGTGCCATCAGTGAGACAGGGACTGGGGCCAACGTCCTGACTTTC. Translation gives CAISETGTGANVLTF.

This clonotype was observed a handful of times. This chain links TRBV6-5 with TRBJ1-5, with TRBD1 as a possible D gene (6 bases). Trimming cost V 7 bases and J 3 bases, with 10 bases left between them. CDR3 length: 13 amino acids. CDR1 and CDR2 (germline): MNHEY, SVGAGI. The CDR3 region is CASKVGANQPQHF. CDR3 DNA: TGTGCCAGCAAGGTGGGGGCCAATCAGCCCCAGCATTTT.

This clonotype was detected only once. This chain joins TRBV4-1 and TRBJ2-7; TRBD2 might be the D (5 bases). Trimming took 3 bases from V and 2 from J, leaving 14 bases between them. There are 15 residues in the CDR3. Germline CDR1 and CDR2: MGHRA and YSYEKL. CDR3 in amino acids: CASSQDFSTPYEQYF. CDR3 DNA: TGCGCCAGCAGCCAGGACTTTAGCACCCCCTACGAGCAGTACTTC.

The rearrangement links TRBV7-3 to TRBJ2-4, with D tentatively TRBD1 (6 bases). This CDR3 is built from 16 residues. V was cut by 6 bases and J by 0 bases, with 15 bases left in between. Germline loops: CDR1 SGHTA, CDR2 FQGTGA. As DNA, the CDR3 is TGTGCCAGCAGTCCGACAGGCTCCCTAGCCAAAAACATTCAGTACTTC. Its protein product is CASSPTGSLAKNIQYF.